The 2 T cell receptor beta chains in this list originate from one sample, sequenced in a study of T cell repertoires in cytomegalovirus infection. These TCRs are of unknown antigen specificity. MiXCR, run by TCRdb on the reads, gives a single entry per CDR3 protein. The sample has 95,000 to 150,000 distinct CDR3 sequences; more than 30% are singletons. The sequenced sample was CD8+ T cells from cultured PBMCs, obtained from culture after CMV antigen stimulation. These receptors came from a human donor in good health (CMV status not recorded). Some clones in this sample may be carry-over from other donors' samples.

The rearrangement joins TRBV7-9 to TRBJ1-2; TRBD1 aligns across 7 bases. The J segment lost 4 bases and the V segment lost 3 bases, leaving 17 bases of the junction unmatched. Germline CDR1 and CDR2: SEHNR and FQNEAQ (reference sequence). The CDR3 is 18 residues long. CDR3 amino acids: CASSFKGDREEFIYGYTF. The DNA of the CDR3 is TGTGCCAGCAGCTTCAAGGGCGACAGGGAGGAGTTCATCTATGGCTACACCTTC. The full variable domain, completed using reference TRBV7-9 and TRBJ1-2, is DTGVSQNPRHKITKRGQNVTFRCDPISEHNRLYWYRQTLGQGPEFLTYFQNEAQLEKSRLLSDRFSAERPKGSFSTLEIQRTEQGDSAMYLCASSFKGDREEFIYGYTFGSGTRLTVV.

The rearrangement uses TRBV6-5 and TRBJ2-7; 8 nucleotides agree with TRBD1. The V gene end was trimmed by 5 bases and the J gene end by 0 bases; junction bases not matched to a gene: 12. Germline V lookup: CDR1 MNHEY, CDR2 SVGAGI. This CDR3 has 17 residues. In nucleotides, the CDR3 is TGTGCCAGCAGTAACGGCCCCAGACAGGGGAGCTCCTACGAGCAGTACTTC. This gives the protein CASSNGPRQGSSYEQYF.